This T cell receptor (beta chain) was captured by sequencing in a study of cytomegalovirus exposure and HLA in healthy donors. Study in general: As released early, the data held about 85 million unique TCRs from HLA-typed donors. Study-level results: In most subjects, TCR beta sequences reportedly gave accurate predictions of HLA-A and HLA-B alleles.

Use of 60 Vbeta and 13 Jbeta primers characterized the PCR. TCRdb's copy holds only in-frame clones and misses some; the assay was immunoSEQ multiplex PCR. Among under 200,000 clones listed, 60% to 85% were seen once. Notes on this clone: Its antigen remains unknown.

Trimming removed 7 bases from V and 0 bases from J, with 21 bases in between. The CDR3 loop spans 17 amino acids. Per the germline V gene, CDR1 is SNHLY and CDR2 is FYNNEI. The sample taken for sequencing was PBMCs. The TCR sequence derives from a woman aged 45-65 years in good health and CMV-seropositive. This rearrangement joins TRBV2 to TRBJ1-2; D ambiguous. CDR3: CASTEGPFDFANYGYTF. DNA for the CDR3: TGTGCCAGCACCGAGGGTCCCTTTGACTTCGCTAACTATGGCTACACCTTC.